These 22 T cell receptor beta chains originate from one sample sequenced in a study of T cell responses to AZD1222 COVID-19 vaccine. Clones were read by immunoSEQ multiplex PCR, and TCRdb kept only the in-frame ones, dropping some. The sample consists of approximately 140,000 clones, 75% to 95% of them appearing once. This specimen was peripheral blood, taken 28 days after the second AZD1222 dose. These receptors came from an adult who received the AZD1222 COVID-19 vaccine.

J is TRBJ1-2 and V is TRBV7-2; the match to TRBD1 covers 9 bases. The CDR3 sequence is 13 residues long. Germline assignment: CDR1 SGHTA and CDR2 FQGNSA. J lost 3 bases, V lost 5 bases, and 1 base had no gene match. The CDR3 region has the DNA TGTGCCAGCAGCAGACAGGGGGACTATGGCTACACCTTC. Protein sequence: CASSRQGDYGYTF.

The CDR3 region is CASSVALAGGRDTQYF. CDR3 coding DNA: TGTGCCAGCAGCGTAGCCCTAGCGGGGGGGCGAGATACGCAGTATTTT. V is TRBV9 and J is TRBJ2-3, with 12 nucleotides matching TRBD2. The CDR3 is 16 amino acids. After removal of 0 bases from V and 5 bases from J, the junction contained 4 bases not matched to a gene. CDR1 SGDLS and CDR2 YYNGEE come from the germline V gene. Full variable domain (remainder filled in from reference TRBV9 and TRBJ2-3): DSGVTQTPKHLITATGQRVTLRCSPRSGDLSVYWYQQSLDQGLQFLIQYYNGEERAKGNILERFSAQQFPDLHSELNLSSLELGDSALYFCASSVALAGGRDTQYFGPGTRLTVL.

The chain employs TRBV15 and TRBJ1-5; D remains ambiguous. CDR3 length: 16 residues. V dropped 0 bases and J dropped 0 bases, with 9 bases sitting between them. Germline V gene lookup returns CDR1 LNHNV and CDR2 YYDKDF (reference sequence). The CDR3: CATSRDPGYSNQPQHF. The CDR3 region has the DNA TGTGCCACCAGCAGAGATCCGGGGTATAGCAATCAGCCCCAGCATTTT.

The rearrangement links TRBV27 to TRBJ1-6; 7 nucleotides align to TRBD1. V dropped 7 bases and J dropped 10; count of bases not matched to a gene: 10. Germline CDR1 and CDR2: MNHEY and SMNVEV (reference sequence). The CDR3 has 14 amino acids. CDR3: CASTHPGGLSPLHF. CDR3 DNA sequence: TGTGCCAGCACCCACCCAGGGGGGCTATCACCCCTCCACTTT.

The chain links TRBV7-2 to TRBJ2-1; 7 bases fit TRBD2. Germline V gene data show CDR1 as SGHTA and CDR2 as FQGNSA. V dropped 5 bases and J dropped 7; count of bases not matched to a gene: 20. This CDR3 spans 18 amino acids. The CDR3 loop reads CASSPRVRLAGRGNEQFF. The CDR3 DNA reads TGTGCCAGCAGCCCCCGTGTGCGCTTGGCGGGGCGGGGGAATGAGCAGTTCTTC.

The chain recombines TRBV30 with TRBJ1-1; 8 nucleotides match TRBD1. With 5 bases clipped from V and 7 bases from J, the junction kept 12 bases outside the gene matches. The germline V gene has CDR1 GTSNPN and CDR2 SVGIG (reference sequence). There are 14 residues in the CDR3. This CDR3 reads CAWGDRGEIHEAFF. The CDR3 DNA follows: TGTGCCTGGGGAGACAGGGGCGAAATTCATGAAGCTTTCTTT.

The chain's CDR3 is CASSQGGAPNEQYF. The CDR3 bases are TGCGCCAGCAGCCAGGGGGGGGCGCCGAACGAGCAGTACTTC. The chain is built from TRBV5-1 and TRBJ2-7, with D perhaps assigned TRBD1 or TRBD2 (7 bases each). Germline V gene sequence: CDR1 SGHRS, CDR2 YFSETQ. V lost 4 bases, J lost 5 bases, and 16 bases lay in between. CDR3 size: 14 residues.

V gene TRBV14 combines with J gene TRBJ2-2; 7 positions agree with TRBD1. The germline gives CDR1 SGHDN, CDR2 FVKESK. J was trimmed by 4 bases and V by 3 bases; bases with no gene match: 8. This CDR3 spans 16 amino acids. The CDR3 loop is CASSQYRDSGTGELFF. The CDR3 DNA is TGTGCCAGCAGCCAGTACCGGGACAGTGGCACCGGGGAGCTGTTTTTT.

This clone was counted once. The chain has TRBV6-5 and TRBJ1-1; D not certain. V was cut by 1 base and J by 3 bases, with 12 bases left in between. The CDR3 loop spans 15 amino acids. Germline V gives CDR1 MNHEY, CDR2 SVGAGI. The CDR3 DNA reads TGTGCCAGCAGTTACTATTTGGGCGCAGACACTGAAGCTTTCTTT. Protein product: CASSYYLGADTEAFF.

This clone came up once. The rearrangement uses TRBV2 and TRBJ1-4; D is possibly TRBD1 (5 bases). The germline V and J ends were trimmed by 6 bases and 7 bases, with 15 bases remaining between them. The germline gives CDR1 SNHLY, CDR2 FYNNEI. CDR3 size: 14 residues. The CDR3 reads CASRPGRGSEKLFF. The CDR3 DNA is TGTGCCAGCAGGCCGGGGAGGGGAAGTGAAAAACTGTTTTTT.

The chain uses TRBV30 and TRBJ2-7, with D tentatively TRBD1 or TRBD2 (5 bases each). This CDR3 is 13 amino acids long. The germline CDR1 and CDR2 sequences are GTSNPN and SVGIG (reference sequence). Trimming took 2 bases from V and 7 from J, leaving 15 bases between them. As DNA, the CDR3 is TGTGCCTGGAGTAGGGGTCCTTGGGAGGAGCAGTACGTC. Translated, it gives CAWSRGPWEEQYV.

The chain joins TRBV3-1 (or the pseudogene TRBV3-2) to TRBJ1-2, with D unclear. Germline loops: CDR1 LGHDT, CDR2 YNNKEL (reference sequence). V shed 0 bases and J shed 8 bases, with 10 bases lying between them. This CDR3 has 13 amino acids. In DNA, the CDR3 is TGTGCCAGCAGCCAAGAGCGGCGGGGAGGCTACACCTTC. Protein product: CASSQERRGGYTF.

CDR3 in DNA: TGTGCCAGCAGCTTAGGCCCCGGGACAGGAGGGTGGGAGACCCAGTACTTC. Its protein is CASSLGPGTGGWETQYF. The gene calls are TRBV7-2 and TRBJ2-5; 8 bases fit TRBD1. Germline V gene lookup returns CDR1 SGHTA and CDR2 FQGNSA. The CDR3 loop spans 17 amino acids. V trimming: 1 base; J trimming: 5 bases; junction bases outside the gene matches: 12.

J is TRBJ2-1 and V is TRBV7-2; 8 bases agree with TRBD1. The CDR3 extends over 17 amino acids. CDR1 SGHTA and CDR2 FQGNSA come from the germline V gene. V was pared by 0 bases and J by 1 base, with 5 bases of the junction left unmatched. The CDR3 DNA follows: TGTGCCAGCAGCTTAGCTGGGACAGGTCTATCCTACAATGAGCAGTTCTTC. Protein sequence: CASSLAGTGLSYNEQFF.

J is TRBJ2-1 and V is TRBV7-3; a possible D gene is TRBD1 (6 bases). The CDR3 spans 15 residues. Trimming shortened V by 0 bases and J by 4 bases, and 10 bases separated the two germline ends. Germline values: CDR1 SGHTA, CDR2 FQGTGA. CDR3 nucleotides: TGTGCCAGCAGCTTAACAGGGGGTACATACAATGAGCAGTTCTTC. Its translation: CASSLTGGTYNEQFF.

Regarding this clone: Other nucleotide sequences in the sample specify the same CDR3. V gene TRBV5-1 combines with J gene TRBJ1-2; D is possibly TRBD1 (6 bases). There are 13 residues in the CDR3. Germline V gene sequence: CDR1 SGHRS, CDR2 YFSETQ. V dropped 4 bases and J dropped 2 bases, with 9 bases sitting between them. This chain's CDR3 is CASSTQGNYGYTF. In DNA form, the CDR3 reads TGCGCCAGCAGCACACAGGGAAACTATGGCTACACCTTC.

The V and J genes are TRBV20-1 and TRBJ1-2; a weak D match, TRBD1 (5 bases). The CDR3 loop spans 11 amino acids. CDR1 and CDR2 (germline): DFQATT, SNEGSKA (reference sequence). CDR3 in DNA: TGCAGGCCGGCGGGGCACTATGGCTACACCTTC. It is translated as CRPAGHYGYTF.

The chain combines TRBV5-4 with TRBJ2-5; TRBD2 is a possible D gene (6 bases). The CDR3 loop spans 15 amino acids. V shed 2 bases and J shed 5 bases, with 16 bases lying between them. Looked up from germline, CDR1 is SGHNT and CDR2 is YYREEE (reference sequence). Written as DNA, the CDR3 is TGTGCCAGCAGCTTAATGGTCGTTGGAGGGGAGACCCAGTACTTC. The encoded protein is CASSLMVVGGETQYF.

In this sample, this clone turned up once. CDR3 sequence: CASSKGSTYGYTF. The CDR3 DNA is TGTGCCAGTAGTAAGGGCAGTACCTATGGCTACACCTTC. The chain recombines TRBV19 with TRBJ1-2; no definite D call. Trimming took 4 bases from V and 4 from J, leaving 10 bases between them. CDR3 size: 13 residues. Germline loops: CDR1 LNHDA, CDR2 SQIVND (reference sequence).

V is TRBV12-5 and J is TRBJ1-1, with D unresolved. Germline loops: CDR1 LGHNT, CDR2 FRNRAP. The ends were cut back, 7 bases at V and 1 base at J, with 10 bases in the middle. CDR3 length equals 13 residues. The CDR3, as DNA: TGTGCTAGTGCCTTCACGGAGAACACTGAAGCTTTCTTT. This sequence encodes CASAFTENTEAFF.

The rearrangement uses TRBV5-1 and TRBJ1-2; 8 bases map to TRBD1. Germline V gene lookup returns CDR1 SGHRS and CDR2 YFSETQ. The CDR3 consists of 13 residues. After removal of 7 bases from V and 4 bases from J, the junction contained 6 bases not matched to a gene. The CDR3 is CASGRTGSYGYTF. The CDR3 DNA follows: TGCGCCAGCGGCCGGACAGGGAGCTATGGCTACACCTTC.

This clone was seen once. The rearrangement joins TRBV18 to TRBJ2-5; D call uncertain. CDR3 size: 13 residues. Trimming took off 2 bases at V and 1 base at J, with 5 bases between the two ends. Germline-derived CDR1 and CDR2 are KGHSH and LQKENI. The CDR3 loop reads CASSPTGQETQYF. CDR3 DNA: TGTGCCAGCTCACCAACCGGCCAAGAGACCCAGTACTTC.